Included here is one TCR beta chain sequence, with context. Its antigen remains undetermined. No base quality values were provided; no much bigger clone lies one nucleotide off. The data were taken from a study of tumor-infiltrating lymphocytes in oesophageal squamous cell carcinoma (dated by TCRdb to 2016 to 2017). The protocol used for the library was PCR. Sequencing relied on an Illumina HiSeq 2000. The public sequencing data were trimmed at Q25 with fastp and processed into clonotypes with MiXCR by TCRdb, which kept only in-frame beta chains. Rows are unified per CDR3 protein, each entry keeping the most common DNA and genes. Across this sample there are 8,500 to 9,000 distinct CDR3 sequences, with roughly 70% seen only once. 35% to 40% of the sample comes from the top ten. The CDR3 starts with the cysteine, ends with the phenylalanine, and has 15 residues. Only CDR3 DNA is held: 45 bases, read in frame from base 1. The junction shows trimming of 4 bases on V and 0 bases on J, and the gene matches do not reach 2 bases of it. CDR1 and CDR2, looked up from the germline V gene, are MNHNS and SASEGT.

The sequence derives from a female donor with esophageal squamous cell carcinoma. The chain uses TRBV6-1 and TRBJ1-5, and 8 junctional nucleotides match TRBD1. The sample consisted of esophageal tumor tissue. The bases are TGTGCCAGCAGTGCAGGGGGCTATAGCAATCAGCCCCAGCATTTT. Its protein is CASSAGGYSNQPQHF.